The 21 T cell receptor beta chains presented below share a single source sample, sequenced in a study of T-cell reconstitution after alpha-beta-depleted transplantation in children. Preparing the TCRbeta library involved the use of unique molecular identifiers. Via MiXCR, TCRdb re-called the PCR reads, giving one row per CDR3 protein. The sample includes fewer than 550,000 distinct CDR3 sequences, approximately 10% of them seen just once. Specimen: PBMCs, mostly from graft donor cells, collected 180 days after TCRalphabeta/CD19-depleted stem cell transplant. The receptors come from a female patient under 10 years old who had a stem cell transplant for aplastic anemia, so the T cells may come from the graft donor.

The V call is TRBV2, the J call TRBJ2-3; D unclear. V was pared by 3 bases and J by 2 bases, with 21 bases between. Germline CDR1 reads SNHLY; CDR2 reads FYNNEI. The CDR3 consists of 18 residues. CDR3 DNA: TGTGCCAGCAGTGACGAGGCGGTGCACAGCGCTACCACAGATACGCAGTATTTT. Residues: CASSDEAVHSATTDTQYF.

The CDR3 coding sequence is TGTGCCAGCAGCTCGGGTGGGGCCAACGTCCTGACTTTC. Protein: CASSSGGANVLTF. This sequence joins TRBV7-6 and TRBJ2-6; D is unclear. CDR3 length: 13 residues. Deletions cut 4 bases from V and 3 bases from J, with 4 bases between. The germline V gene has CDR1 SGHVS and CDR2 FNYEAQ. Using reference TRBV7-6 and TRBJ2-6 for the parts outside the CDR3, the full variable domain is GAGVSQSPRYKVTKRGQDVALRCDPISGHVSLYWYRQALGQGPEFLTYFNYEAQQDKSGLPNDRFSAERPEGSISTLTIQRTEQRDSAMYRCASSSGGANVLTFGAGSRLTVL.

This clonotype was recorded a few times. The chain has TRBV10-3 and TRBJ1-2; D is perhaps TRBD1 (5 bases). Trimming shortened V by 3 bases and J by 8 bases, and 7 bases separated the two germline ends. Germline-derived CDR1 and CDR2 are ENHRY and SYGVKD. CDR3 length equals 11 residues. As DNA, the CDR3 is TGTGCCATCAGTGATACAGGCGGCTACACCTTC. Translated, it gives CAISDTGGYTF.

This clonotype was observed a few times. The chain links TRBV12-3 or TRBV12-4 to TRBJ2-1; 7 bases map to TRBD2. This CDR3 has 16 amino acids. After removal of 5 bases from V and 5 bases from J, the junction contained 12 bases not matched to a gene. The CDR3 DNA reads as TGTGCCAGCAGTCCCCAGTCTAGCGGACCCAACAATGAGCAGTTCTTC. Translation: CASSPQSSGPNNEQFF.

This clonotype has a handful of counts. V gene TRBV4-2 combines with J gene TRBJ2-7, with a possible D match to TRBD1 (7 bases). The V gene's germline CDR1 is LGHNA and CDR2 YNFKEQ. V lost 3 bases and J lost 0, with 15 bases in between. The CDR3 is 16 residues long. This chain's CDR3 is CASSQAGQMSSYEQYF. DNA for the CDR3: TGTGCCAGCAGCCAGGCGGGACAGATGAGCTCCTACGAGCAGTACTTC.

The table lists this clonotype with many counts. This chain connects TRBV12-3 or TRBV12-4 to TRBJ2-7; D uncertain. The germline V and J ends were trimmed by 3 bases and 3 bases, with 6 bases remaining between them. The CDR3 runs 12 residues. This chain's CDR3 is CASSFWGYEQYV. The CDR3 DNA is TGTGCCAGCAGTTTTTGGGGCTACGAGCAGTACGTC.

In this sample, this clonotype turned up a few times. The gene calls are TRBV18 and TRBJ1-4; D unresolved. The V and J ends lost 3 bases and 6 bases respectively, with 17 bases between them. Per the germline V gene, CDR1 is KGHSH and CDR2 is LQKENI. This CDR3 has 16 residues. This CDR3 reads CASSPIGRAIDEKLFF. The CDR3 coding sequence is TGTGCCAGCTCACCGATCGGTAGGGCGATTGATGAAAAACTGTTTTTT. The whole variable domain, remainder taken from reference TRBV18 and TRBJ1-4, is NAGVMQNPRHLVRRRGQEARLRCSPMKGHSHVYWYRQLPEEGLKFMVYLQKENIIDESGMPKERFSAEFPKEGPSILRIQQVVRGDSAAYFCASSPIGRAIDEKLFFGSGTQLSVL.

V and J are TRBV29-1 and TRBJ2-5, with TRBD1 matching over 12 bases. Trimming at V came to 4 bases and at J to 5 bases, leaving 8 bases not matched to a gene. The CDR3 is made up of 15 amino acids. The V gene's germline CDR1 is SQVTM and CDR2 ANQGSEA. CDR3 region: CSVAFGTGGWETQYF. The CDR3 DNA reads TGCAGCGTTGCTTTTGGGACAGGGGGCTGGGAGACCCAGTACTTC.

This clonotype has just a few counts. The rearrangement links TRBV29-1 to TRBJ1-1, with D perhaps TRBD1 (5 bases). The CDR3 runs to 15 residues. Between the trimmed V and J ends, which lost 4 bases and 1 base, there was a span of 16 bases. Germline CDR1 is SQVTM and CDR2 is ANQGSEA. CDR3: CSVASRPGGNTEAFF. The CDR3 DNA is TGCAGCGTTGCTAGTCGGCCGGGGGGGAACACTGAAGCTTTCTTT.

This clonotype was observed a few times. The chain recombines TRBV5-1 with TRBJ2-3; 12 nucleotides line up with TRBD2. The CDR3 is 16 amino acids. Germline V gene data show CDR1 as SGHRS and CDR2 as YFSETQ. V was clipped by 0 bases and J by 8 bases; unmatched bases: 7. DNA of the CDR3: TGCGCCAGCAGCTTGGGACTAGCGGGAGTTAAGGGTACGCAGTATTTT. Amino acid sequence: CASSLGLAGVKGTQYF.

This clonotype has only a few counts. The chain carries TRBV7-9 and TRBJ2-3; D not resolved. The CDR3 length is 15 residues. The V gene's germline CDR1 is SEHNR and CDR2 FQNEAQ (reference sequence). The V end was cut by 6 bases, the J end by 6 bases, with 19 bases between. CDR3 coding DNA: TGTGCCAGCAGTCTAGTAGGGTCCATTTCCGATACGCAGTATTTT. Translating it yields CASSLVGSISDTQYF.

This clonotype was counted ten times or more. J is TRBJ2-7 and V is TRBV10-3; D is tentatively TRBD1 or TRBD2 (5 bases each). Germline loops: CDR1 ENHRY, CDR2 SYGVKD. The CDR3 loop spans 13 amino acids. V lost 5 bases and J lost 10, with 18 bases in between. CDR3 residues: CAISPTGPSLQYV. CDR3 nucleotide sequence: TGTGCCATCAGTCCAACGGGACCCTCGCTCCAGTACGTC.

This clonotype turned up a few times. This chain uses TRBV9 with TRBJ2-1, with TRBD1 matching over 8 bases. The CDR3 covers 17 residues. V shed 3 bases, J shed 3 bases, and the junction held 11 bases outside the gene matches. In germline, CDR1 is SGDLS, CDR2 YYNGEE. The CDR3 spells CASSELAGGPLYNEQFF. CDR3 DNA: TGTGCCAGCAGCGAACTAGCAGGGGGCCCCCTCTACAATGAGCAGTTCTTC.

This clonotype has more than one count but fewer than ten. This sequence joins TRBV19 and TRBJ1-1; D remains ambiguous. The CDR3 length is 10 residues. Germline CDR1 is LNHDA and CDR2 is SQIVND (reference sequence). The V and J ends lost 8 bases and 3 bases respectively, with 4 bases between them. The CDR3 here is CASLDTEAFF. CDR3 sequence (DNA): TGTGCCAGTCTGGACACTGAAGCTTTCTTT.

This chain joins TRBV7-8 and TRBJ2-3; D possibly corresponds to TRBD2 (6 bases). Germline lookup yields CDR1 SGHVS and CDR2 FQNEAQ. The CDR3 runs 14 residues. The V end lost 5 bases, the J end lost 12 bases, and 21 bases lay between the germline ends. CDR3 bases: TGTGCCAGCAGCCGGGACGGGGACTCGGTGGTTCAGTATTTT. It is translated as CASSRDGDSVVQYF.

At least ten counts were recorded for this clonotype. The chain couples TRBV12-3 or TRBV12-4 to TRBJ1-1; the D gene is possibly TRBD1 (5 bases). With 2 bases removed from V and 5 bases from J, the gap between germline ends came to 24 bases. This CDR3 is built from 18 residues. The chain's CDR3 is CASSLNWGRAGLGTEAFF. In DNA form, the CDR3 reads TGTGCCAGCAGTTTAAATTGGGGCAGGGCTGGCCTGGGGACTGAAGCTTTCTTT.

This clonotype was recorded many times. The genes are TRBV12-3 or TRBV12-4 and TRBJ2-2; D is uncertain. V lost 4 bases to trimming and J lost 1 base, with 10 bases between them. The length of the CDR3 is 15 residues. CDR3 DNA: TGTGCCAGCAGTTCGCCGACTGGGAACACCGGGGAGCTGTTTTTT. Its translation: CASSSPTGNTGELFF.

The chain uses TRBV6-5 and TRBJ2-1; no reliable D call. V lost 5 bases and J lost 4, with 15 bases in between. The CDR3 loop spans 15 amino acids. The germline CDR1 and CDR2 sequences are MNHEY and SVGAGI. For the CDR3, the DNA is TGTGCCAGCAGTACTGGATCCTGGATGTACAATGAGCAGTTCTTC. Translated, it gives CASSTGSWMYNEQFF.

The V gene is TRBV28, the J gene TRBJ2-1; the D is unclear. Trimming left V 3 bases short and J 8 bases short, with 14 bases between. CDR1 and CDR2 from the germline V gene are MDHEN and SYDVKM. The CDR3 loop spans 14 amino acids. The CDR3 nucleotides read TGTGCCAGCAGTTTGGTTCTCAAGTTGGATGAGCAGTTCTTC. Its translation is CASSLVLKLDEQFF.

Comment on this clonotype: A much bigger clone sits one base away, suggesting this may be a read error. The rearrangement links TRBV10-3 to TRBJ2-1, with a tentative D call TRBD1 (6 bases). From germline, CDR1 is ENHRY and CDR2 SYGVKD. V dropped 3 bases and J dropped 5 bases, with 14 bases sitting between them. The CDR3 is 15 amino acids. CDR3 in DNA: TGTGCCATCAGTGACCGGGTCAGGGGTGACAATGAGCAGTTCTTC. Protein product: CAISDRVRGDNEQFF.

This clonotype was counted between two and nine times. The CDR3 region has the DNA TGCGCCAGCAGCAACCCTAGGACTAGCGGGAGGAGTCCCCTTAGCACAGATACGCAGTATTTT. Translating it yields CASSNPRTSGRSPLSTDTQYF. The chain combines TRBV4-1 with TRBJ2-3; 14 nucleotides line up with TRBD2. The V segment lost 5 bases and the J segment 0 bases; nucleotides outside the gene matches: 16. Germline values: CDR1 MGHRA, CDR2 YSYEKL. CDR3 length equals 21 residues.